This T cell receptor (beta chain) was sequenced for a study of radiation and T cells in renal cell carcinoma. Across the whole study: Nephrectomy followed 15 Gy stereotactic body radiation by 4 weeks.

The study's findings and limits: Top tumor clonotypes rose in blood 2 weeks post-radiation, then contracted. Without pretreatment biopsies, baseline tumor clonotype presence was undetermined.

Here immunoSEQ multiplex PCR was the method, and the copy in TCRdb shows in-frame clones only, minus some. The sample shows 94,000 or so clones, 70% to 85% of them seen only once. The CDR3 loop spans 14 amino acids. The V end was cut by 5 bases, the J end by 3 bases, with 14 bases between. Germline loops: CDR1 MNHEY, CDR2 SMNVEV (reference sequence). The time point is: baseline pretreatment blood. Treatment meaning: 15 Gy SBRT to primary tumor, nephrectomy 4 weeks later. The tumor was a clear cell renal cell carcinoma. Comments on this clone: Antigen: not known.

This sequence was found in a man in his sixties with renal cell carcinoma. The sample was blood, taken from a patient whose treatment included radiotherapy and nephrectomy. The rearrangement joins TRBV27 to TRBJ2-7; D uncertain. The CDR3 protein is CASSPLTGYYEQYF. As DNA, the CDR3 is TGTGCCAGCAGTCCTTTGACGGGCTACTACGAGCAGTACTTC.